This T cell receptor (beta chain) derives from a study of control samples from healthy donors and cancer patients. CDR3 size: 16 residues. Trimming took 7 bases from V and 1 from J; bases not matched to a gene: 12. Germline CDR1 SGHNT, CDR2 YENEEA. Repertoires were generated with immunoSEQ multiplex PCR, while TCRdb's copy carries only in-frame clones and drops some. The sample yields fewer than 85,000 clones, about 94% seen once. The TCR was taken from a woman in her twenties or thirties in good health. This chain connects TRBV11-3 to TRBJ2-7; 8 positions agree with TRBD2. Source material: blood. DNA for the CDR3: TGTGCCAGCAATTTAAGGATTAGCGGGGATTCCTACGAGCAGTACTTC. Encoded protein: CASNLRISGDSYEQYF.